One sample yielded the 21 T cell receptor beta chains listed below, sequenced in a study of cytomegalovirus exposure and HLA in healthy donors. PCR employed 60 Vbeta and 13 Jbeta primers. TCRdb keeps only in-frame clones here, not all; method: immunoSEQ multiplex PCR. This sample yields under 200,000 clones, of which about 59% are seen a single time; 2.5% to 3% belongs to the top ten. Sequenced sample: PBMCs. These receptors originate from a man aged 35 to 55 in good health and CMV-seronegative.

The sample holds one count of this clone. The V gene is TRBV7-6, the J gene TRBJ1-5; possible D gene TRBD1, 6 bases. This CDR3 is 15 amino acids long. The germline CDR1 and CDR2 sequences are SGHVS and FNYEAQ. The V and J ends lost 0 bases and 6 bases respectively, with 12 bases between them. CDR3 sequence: CASSLASGESQPQHF. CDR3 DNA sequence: TGTGCCAGCAGCTTAGCCTCAGGGGAGAGTCAGCCCCAGCATTTT.

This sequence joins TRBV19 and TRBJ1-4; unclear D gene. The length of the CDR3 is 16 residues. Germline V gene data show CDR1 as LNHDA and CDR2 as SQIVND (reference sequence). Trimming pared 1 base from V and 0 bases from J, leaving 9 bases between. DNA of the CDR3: TGTGCCAGTAGTATAGGCCCTGGAGCAACTAATGAAAAACTGTTTTTT. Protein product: CASSIGPGATNEKLFF.

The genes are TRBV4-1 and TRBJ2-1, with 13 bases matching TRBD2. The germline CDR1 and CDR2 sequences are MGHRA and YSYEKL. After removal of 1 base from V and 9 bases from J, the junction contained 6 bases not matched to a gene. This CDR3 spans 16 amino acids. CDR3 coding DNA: TGCGCCAGCAGCCAAGTAGGACTAGCGGGAGTCGGTGAGCAGTTCTTC. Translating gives CASSQVGLAGVGEQFF.

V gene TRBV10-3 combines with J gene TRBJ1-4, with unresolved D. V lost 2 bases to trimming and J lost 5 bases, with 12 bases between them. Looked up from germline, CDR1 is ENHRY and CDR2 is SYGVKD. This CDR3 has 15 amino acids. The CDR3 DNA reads TGTGCCATCAGTGAGAATAGTCGGGAGAATGAAAAACTGTTTTTT. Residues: CAISENSRENEKLFF.

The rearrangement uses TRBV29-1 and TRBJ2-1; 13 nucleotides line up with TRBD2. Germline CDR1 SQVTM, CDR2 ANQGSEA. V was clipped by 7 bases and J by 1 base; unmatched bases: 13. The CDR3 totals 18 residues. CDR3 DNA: TGCAGCGCGTTGAGACTAGCGGGGGGCCTGTTTTCCTACAATGAGCAGTTCTTC. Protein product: CSALRLAGGLFSYNEQFF.

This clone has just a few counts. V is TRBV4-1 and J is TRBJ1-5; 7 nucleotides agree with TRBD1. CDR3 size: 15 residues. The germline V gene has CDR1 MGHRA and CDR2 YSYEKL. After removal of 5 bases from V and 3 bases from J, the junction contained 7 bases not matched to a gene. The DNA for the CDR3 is TGCGCCAGCAGCTCGGGCGGGACAGTCAATCAGCCCCAGCATTTT. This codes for CASSSGGTVNQPQHF.

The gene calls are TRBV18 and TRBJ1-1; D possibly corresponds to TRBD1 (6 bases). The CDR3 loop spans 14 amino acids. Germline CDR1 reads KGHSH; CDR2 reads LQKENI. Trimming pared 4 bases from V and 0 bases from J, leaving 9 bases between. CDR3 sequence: CASSLTGLNTEAFF. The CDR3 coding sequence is TGTGCCAGCTCACTCACAGGGTTGAACACTGAAGCTTTCTTT.

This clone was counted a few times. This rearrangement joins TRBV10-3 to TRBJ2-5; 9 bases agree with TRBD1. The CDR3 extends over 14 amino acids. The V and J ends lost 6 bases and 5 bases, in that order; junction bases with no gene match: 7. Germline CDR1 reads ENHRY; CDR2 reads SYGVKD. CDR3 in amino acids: CAISRDRDSETQYF. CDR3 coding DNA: TGTGCCATCAGCCGGGACAGGGACTCGGAGACCCAGTACTTC.

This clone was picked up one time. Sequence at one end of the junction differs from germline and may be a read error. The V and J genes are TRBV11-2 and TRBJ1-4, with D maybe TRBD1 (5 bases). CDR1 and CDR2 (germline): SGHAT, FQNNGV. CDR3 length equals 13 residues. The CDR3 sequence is CVSSFTGNEKLFF. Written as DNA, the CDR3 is TGTGTCAGCAGCTTTACAGGAAATGAAAAACTGTTTTTT.

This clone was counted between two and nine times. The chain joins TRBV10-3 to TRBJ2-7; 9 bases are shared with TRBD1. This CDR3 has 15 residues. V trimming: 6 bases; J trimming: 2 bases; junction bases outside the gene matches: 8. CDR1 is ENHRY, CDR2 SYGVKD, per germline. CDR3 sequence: CAISSSGTGTYEQYF. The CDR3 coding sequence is TGTGCCATCAGCTCGTCCGGGACAGGGACCTACGAGCAGTACTTC.

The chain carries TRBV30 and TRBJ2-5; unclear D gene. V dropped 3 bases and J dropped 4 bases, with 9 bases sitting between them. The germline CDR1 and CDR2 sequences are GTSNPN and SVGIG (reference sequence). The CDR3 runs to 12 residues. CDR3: CAWRPSGETQYF. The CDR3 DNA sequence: TGTGCCTGGAGACCCTCGGGAGAGACCCAGTACTTC.

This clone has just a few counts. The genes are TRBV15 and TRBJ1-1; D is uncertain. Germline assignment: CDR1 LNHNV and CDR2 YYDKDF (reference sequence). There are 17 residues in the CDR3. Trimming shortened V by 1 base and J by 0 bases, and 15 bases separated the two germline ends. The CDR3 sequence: CATSRVLTGSVNTEAFF. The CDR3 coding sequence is TGTGCCACCAGCAGAGTTCTTACGGGAAGCGTGAACACTGAAGCTTTCTTT.

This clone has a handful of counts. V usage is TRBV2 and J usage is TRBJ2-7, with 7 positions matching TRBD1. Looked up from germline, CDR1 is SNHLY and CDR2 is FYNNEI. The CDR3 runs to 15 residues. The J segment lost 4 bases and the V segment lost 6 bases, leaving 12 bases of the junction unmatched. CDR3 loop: CASRGDSFHTYEQYF. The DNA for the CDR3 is TGTGCCAGCAGAGGGGACAGTTTCCACACTTACGAGCAGTACTTC.

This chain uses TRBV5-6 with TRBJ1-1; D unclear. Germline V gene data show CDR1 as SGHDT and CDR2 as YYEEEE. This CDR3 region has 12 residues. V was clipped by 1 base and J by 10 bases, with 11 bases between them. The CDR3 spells CASSLSRSGAFF. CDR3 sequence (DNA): TGTGCCAGCAGCTTGTCTCGCTCGGGAGCTTTCTTT.

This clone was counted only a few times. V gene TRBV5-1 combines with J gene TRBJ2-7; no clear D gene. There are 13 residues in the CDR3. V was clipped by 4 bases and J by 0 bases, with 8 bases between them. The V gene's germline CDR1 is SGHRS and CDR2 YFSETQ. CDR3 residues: CASSQSNSYEQYF. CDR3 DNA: TGCGCCAGCAGCCAGTCCAACTCCTACGAGCAGTACTTC. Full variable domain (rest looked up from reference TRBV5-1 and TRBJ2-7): KAGVTQTPRYLIKTRGQQVTLSCSPISGHRSVSWYQQTPGQGLQFLFEYFSETQRNKGNFPGRFSGRQFSNSRSEMNVSTLELGDSALYLCASSQSNSYEQYFGPGTRLTVT.

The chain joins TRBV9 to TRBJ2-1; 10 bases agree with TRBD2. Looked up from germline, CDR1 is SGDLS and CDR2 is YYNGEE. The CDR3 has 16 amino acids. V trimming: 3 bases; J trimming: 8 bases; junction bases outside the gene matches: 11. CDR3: CASSAAGAGGPHEQFF. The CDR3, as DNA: TGTGCCAGCAGCGCCGCCGGAGCGGGAGGGCCCCATGAGCAGTTCTTC.

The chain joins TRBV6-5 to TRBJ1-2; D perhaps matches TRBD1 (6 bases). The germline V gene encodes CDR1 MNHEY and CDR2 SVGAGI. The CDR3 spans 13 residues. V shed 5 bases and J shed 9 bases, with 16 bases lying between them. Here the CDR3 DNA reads TGTGCCAGCAGTCCCTCTGGGGGCAGGCGCTACACCTTC. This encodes CASSPSGGRRYTF.

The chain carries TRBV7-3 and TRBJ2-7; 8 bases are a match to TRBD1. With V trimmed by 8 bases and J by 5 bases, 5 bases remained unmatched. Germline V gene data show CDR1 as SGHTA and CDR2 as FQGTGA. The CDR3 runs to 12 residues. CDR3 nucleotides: TGTGCCAGCCCGGACAGGGCCAACGAGCAGTACTTC. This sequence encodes CASPDRANEQYF.

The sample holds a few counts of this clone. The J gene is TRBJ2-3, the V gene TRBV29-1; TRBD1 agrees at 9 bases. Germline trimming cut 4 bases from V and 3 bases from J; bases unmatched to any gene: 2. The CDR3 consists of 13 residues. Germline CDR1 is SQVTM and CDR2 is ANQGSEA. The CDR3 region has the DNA TGCAGCGTTGTAGGACAGGGGACAGATACGCAGTATTTT. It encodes CSVVGQGTDTQYF.

CDR3 coding DNA: TGTGCCAGCAGCTTCAGTCAGGGAGAGACCCAGTACTTC. It translates to CASSFSQGETQYF. V is TRBV7-9 and J is TRBJ2-5, with D perhaps TRBD1 (5 bases). V gave up 3 bases and J gave up 4 bases, with 9 bases separating them. CDR1 and CDR2 from the germline V gene are SEHNR and FQNEAQ (reference sequence). The CDR3 covers 13 residues.

The CDR3 coding sequence is TGTGCCAGCAGCGCCACAGGGGGGGGAGGCACTGAAGCTTTCTTT. This gives the protein CASSATGGGGTEAFF. The chain has TRBV2 and TRBJ1-1, with TRBD1 matching over 8 bases. The CDR3 runs to 15 residues. Germline CDR1 and CDR2: SNHLY and FYNNEI. V gave up 6 bases and J gave up 4 bases; unmatched junction bases: 10.